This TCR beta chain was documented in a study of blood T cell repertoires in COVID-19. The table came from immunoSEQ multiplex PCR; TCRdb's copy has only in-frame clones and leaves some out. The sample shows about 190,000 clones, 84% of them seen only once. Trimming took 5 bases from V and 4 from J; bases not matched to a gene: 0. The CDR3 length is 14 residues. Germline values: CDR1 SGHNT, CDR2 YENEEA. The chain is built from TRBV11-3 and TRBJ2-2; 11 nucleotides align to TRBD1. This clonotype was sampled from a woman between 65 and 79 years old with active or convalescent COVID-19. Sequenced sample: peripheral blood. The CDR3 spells CASSGTGGTGELFF. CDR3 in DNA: TGTGCCAGCAGCGGGACAGGGGGCACCGGGGAGCTGTTTTTT.